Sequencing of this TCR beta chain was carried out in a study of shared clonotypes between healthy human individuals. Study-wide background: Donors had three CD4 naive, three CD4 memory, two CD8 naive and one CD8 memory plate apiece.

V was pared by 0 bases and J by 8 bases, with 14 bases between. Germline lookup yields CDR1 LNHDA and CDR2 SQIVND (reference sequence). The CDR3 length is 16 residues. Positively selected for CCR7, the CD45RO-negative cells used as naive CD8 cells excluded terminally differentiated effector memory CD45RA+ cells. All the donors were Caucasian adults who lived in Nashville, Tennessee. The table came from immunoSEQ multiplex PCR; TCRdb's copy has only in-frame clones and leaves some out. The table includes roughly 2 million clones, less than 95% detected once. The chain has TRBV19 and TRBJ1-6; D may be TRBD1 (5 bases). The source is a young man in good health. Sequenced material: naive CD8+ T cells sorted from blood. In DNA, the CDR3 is TGTGCCAGTAGTATAGACGGCAGGGAGTCGTATTCACCCCTCCACTTT. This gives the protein CASSIDGRESYSPLHF. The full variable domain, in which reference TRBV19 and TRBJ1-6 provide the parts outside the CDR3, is DGGITQSPKYLFRKEGQNVTLSCEQNLNHDAMYWYRQDPGQGLRLIYYSQIVNDFQKGDIAEGYSVSREKKESFPLTVTSAQKNPTAFYLCASSIDGRESYSPLHFGNGTRLTVT.